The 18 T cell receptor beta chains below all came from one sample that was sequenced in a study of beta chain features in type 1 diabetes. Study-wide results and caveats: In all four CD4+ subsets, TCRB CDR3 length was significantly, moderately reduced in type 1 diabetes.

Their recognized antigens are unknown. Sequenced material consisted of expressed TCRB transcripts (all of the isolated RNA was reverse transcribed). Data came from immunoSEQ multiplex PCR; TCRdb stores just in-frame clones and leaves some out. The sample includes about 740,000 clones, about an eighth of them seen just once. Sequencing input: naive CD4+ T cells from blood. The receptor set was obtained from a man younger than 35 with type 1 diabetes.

The CDR3 region is CNTGGVNEQFF. DNA of the CDR3: TGCAATACAGGGGGCGTGAATGAGCAGTTCTTC. This chain joins TRBV20-1 and TRBJ2-1; 9 bases align to TRBD1. The CDR3 consists of 11 residues. CDR1 and CDR2 (germline): DFQATT, SNEGSKA (reference sequence).

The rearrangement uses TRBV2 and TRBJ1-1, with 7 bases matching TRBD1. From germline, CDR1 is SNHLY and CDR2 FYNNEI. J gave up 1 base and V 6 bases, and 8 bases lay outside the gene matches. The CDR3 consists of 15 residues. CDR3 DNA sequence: TGTGCCAGCAGCCTACAGGGGTTCGGGAACACTGAAGCTTTCTTT. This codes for CASSLQGFGNTEAFF.

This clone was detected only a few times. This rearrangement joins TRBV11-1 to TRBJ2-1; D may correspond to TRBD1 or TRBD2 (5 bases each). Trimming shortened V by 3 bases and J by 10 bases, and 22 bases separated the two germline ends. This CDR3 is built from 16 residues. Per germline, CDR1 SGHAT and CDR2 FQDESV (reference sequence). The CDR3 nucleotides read TGTGCCAGCAGCTTGGGGATGGGGGACCCGCCACAAGAGCAGTTCTTC. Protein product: CASSLGMGDPPQEQFF. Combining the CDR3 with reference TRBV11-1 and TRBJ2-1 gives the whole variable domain EAEVAQSPRYKITEKSQAVAFWCDPISGHATLYWYRQILGQGPELLVQFQDESVVDDSQLPKDRFSAERLKGVDSTLKIQPAELGDSAMYLCASSLGMGDPPQEQFFGPGTRLTVL.

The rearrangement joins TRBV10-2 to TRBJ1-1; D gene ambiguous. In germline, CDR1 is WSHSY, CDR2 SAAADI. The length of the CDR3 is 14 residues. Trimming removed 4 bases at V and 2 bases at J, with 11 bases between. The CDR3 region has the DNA TGCGCCAGCAGTGCGGGCAGTGCCAACACTGAAGCTTTCTTT. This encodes CASSAGSANTEAFF.

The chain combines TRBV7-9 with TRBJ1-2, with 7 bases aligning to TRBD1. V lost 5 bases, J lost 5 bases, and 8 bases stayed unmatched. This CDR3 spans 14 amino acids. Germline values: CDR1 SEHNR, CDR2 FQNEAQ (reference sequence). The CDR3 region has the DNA TGTGCCAGCAGCGACAGGGATGGGTTGTATGGCTACACCTTC. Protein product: CASSDRDGLYGYTF.

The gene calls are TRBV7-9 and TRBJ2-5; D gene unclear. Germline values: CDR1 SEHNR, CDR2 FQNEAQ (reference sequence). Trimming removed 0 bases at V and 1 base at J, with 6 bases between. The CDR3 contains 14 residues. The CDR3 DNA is TGTGCCAGCAGCTTAGCCTACAGCCAAGAGACCCAGTACTTC. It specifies CASSLAYSQETQYF.

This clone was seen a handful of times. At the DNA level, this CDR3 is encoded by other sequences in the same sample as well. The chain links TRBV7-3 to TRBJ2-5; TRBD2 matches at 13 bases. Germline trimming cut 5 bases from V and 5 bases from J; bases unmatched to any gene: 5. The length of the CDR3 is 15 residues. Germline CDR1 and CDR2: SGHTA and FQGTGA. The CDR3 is CASSVGLAGVETQYF. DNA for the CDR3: TGTGCCAGCAGCGTAGGACTAGCGGGGGTGGAGACCCAGTACTTC.

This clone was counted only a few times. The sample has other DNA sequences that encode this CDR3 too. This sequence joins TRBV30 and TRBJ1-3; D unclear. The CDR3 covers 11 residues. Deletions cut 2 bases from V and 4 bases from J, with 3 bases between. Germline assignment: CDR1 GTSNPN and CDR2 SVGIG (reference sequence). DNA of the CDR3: TGTGCCTGGAGTCCCGGAAACACCATATATTTT. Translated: CAWSPGNTIYF.

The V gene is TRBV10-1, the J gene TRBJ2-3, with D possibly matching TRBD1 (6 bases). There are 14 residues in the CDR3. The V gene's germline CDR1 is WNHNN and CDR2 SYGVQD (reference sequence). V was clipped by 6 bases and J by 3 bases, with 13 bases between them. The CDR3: CASSGQLSTDTQYF. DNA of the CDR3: TGCGCCAGCAGCGGACAGCTCAGTACAGATACGCAGTATTTT.

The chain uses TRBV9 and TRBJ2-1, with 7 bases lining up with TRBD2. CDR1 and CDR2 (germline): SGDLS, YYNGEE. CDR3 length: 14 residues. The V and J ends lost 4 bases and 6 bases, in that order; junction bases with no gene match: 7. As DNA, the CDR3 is TGTGCCAGCAGCAAAGGACTAGGTTTCAATGAGCAGTTCTTC. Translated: CASSKGLGFNEQFF.

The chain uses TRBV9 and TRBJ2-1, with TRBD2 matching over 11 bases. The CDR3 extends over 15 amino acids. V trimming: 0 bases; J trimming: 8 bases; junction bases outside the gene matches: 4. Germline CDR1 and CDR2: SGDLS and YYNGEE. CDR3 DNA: TGTGCCAGCAGCGTAGTAGCGGGGGGGGCCGATGAGCAGTTCTTC. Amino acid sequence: CASSVVAGGADEQFF.

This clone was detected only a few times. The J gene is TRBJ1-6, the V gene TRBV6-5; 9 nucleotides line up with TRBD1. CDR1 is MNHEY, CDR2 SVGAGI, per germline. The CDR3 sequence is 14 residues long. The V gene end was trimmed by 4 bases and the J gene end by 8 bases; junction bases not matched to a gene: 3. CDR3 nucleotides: TGTGCCAGCAGTTCCCGACAGGGGGATTCACCCCTCCACTTT. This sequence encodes CASSSRQGDSPLHF.

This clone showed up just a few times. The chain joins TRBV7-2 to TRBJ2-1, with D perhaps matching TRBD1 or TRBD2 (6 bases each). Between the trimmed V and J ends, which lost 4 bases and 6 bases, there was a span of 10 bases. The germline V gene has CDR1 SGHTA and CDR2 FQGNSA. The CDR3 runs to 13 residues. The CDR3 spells CASSSRGPNEQFF. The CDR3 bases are TGTGCCAGCAGCTCTCGGGGGCCCAATGAGCAGTTCTTC.

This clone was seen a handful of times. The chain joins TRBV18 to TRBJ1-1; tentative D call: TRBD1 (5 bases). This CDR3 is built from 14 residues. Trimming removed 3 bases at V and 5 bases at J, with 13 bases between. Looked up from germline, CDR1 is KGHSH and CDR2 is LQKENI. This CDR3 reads CASSPGGGLTEAFF. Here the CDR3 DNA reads TGTGCCAGCTCACCCGGCGGGGGGTTGACTGAAGCTTTCTTT.

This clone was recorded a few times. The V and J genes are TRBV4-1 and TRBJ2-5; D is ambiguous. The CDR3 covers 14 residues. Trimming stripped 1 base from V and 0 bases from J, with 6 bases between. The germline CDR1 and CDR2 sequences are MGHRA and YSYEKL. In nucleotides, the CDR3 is TGCGCCAGCAGCCAAGTGGGGTACCAAGAGACCCAGTACTTC. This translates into CASSQVGYQETQYF.

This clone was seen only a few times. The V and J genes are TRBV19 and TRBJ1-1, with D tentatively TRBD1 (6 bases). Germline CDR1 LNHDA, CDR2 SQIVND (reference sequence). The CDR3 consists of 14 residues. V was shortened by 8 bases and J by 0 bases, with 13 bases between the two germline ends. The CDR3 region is CASSSRGLNTEAFF. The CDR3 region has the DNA TGTGCCAGTTCCTCCCGGGGGCTGAACACTGAAGCTTTCTTT. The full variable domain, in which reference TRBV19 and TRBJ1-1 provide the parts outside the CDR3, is DGGITQSPKYLFRKEGQNVTLSCEQNLNHDAMYWYRQDPGQGLRLIYYSQIVNDFQKGDIAEGYSVSREKKESFPLTVTSAQKNPTAFYLCASSSRGLNTEAFFGQGTRLTVV.

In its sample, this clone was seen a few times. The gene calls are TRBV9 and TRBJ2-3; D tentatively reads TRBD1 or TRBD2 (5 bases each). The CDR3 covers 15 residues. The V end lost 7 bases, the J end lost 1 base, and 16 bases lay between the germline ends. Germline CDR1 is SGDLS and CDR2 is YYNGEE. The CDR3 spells CASAGTSDRTDTQYF. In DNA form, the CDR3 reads TGTGCCAGCGCAGGGACGTCGGATCGCACAGATACGCAGTATTTT. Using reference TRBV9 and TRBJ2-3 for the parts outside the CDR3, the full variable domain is DSGVTQTPKHLITATGQRVTLRCSPRSGDLSVYWYQQSLDQGLQFLIQYYNGEERAKGNILERFSAQQFPDLHSELNLSSLELGDSALYFCASAGTSDRTDTQYFGPGTRLTVL.

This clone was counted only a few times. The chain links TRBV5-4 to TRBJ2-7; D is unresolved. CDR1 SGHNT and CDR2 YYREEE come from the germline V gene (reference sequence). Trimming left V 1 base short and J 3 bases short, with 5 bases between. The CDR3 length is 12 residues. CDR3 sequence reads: CASSLYFYEQYF. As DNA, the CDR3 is TGTGCCAGCAGCTTGTATTTCTACGAGCAGTACTTC.